Reported below is one T cell receptor (beta chain). Its antigen target is currently unknown. Per-base qualities were not stored, and no clone one base away is much larger. TCR CDR3 regions were amplified from genomic DNA by multiplex PCR using the deep immunoSEQ assay. Extracted genomic DNA from each cell subset was distributed evenly across all wells of several immunoSEQ 96-well plates, and each plate was treated as a replicate. Each replicate PCR for sorted subsets received about 210 ng genomic DNA, equal to 30,000 or so T cell genomes. Purified libraries were quantified with a Qubit 3.0 fluorometer, sized on a Bioanalyzer 2100, and re-quantified with the KAPA Library Quantification kit. Each immunoSEQ 96-well plate was sequenced on its own single-read 150-cycle Illumina NextSeq 550 flow cell. Per the authors' processing: The immunoSEQ output contained only junctional sequences without quality scores, so filtering could not match that applied to full-length reads. To assign V/J genes and CDR3, sequences were annotated using PyIR, a Python wrapper for IgBLAST v1.9, with IMGT germline references. Reads with weak V/J assignments (E-value above 1e-6), missing CDR3, stop codons, out-of-frame junctions, or ambiguous translated residues were removed. V3J clonotypes were defined as sequences sharing the same inferred V gene, J gene, and CDR3 amino acid sequence. Percentage overlap between repertoires was computed as shared unique clonotypes divided by the size of the smaller repertoire. RTK rarefaction, the Chao1 estimator, and Recon v2.1 estimates of unobserved clonotypes were used to assess repertoire richness. For all TCRbeta clonotypes obtained by the gDNA method from a few donors, generation probabilities were computed with OLGA. TCRdb re-hosts the immuneACCESS table, in-frame sequences only. Its copies lack some clones; in the studies checked, an unresolved V gene accounts for under half of them, and the cause for the rest is not known. That table supplies the V and J calls and clone size; D and trimming were determined from the DNA. The sample contains 900,000 to 1,200,000 clones, about 84% of them found a single time. Roughly 0.62% of the sample rests with the top ten.

Healthy HIV-negative adults with no recently reported acute infections or vaccinations were included as donors. Every donor was a Caucasian adult residing in Nashville, Tennessee, USA. CD4+ T cells were enriched through magnetic negative selection, after which naive cells were positively selected on CD45RA and the remaining negative fraction served as the memory subset. Blood was collected by leukapheresis, and PBMCs were isolated by Ficoll-Histopaque density gradient centrifugation and then cryopreserved in liquid nitrogen vapor phase. Analytical flow cytometry was used to check the purity and quantity of each magnetically sorted T cell population. Each sorted fraction had its genomic DNA isolated and then quantified by UV absorbance on a Nanodrop 2000c. Relative to germline, V is 1 base shorter and J is 5 bases shorter, with 15 bases between their ends. Sequences SGHDT (CDR1) and YYEEEE (CDR2) are obtained from the germline V gene. The CDR3 spans 15 residues, from the cysteine through the phenylalanine. The entry retains the CDR3 DNA only, 45 bases that are in frame from base 1.

This specimen comes from a study of shared clonotypes between healthy human individuals (dated by TCRdb to 2020 to 2021). Turning to the overall study: A few men and a couple of women, aged 18 to 49 years, made up the cohort. Per donor, three plates each were used for CD4 naive and CD4 memory, two for CD8 naive, and one for CD8 memory. To estimate repertoire size and how much clonotype sharing occurs between individuals, the study deeply sequenced the blood TCR repertoires of about 5 healthy adults. Libraries were prepared and TCR repertoires were sequenced by different laboratories using diverse techniques, in order to increase sequencing depth and limit assay-specific biases. Each donor's leukapheresis produced roughly between roughly 0.85 and 10 billion PBMCs. What the authors observed across the whole study: Rarefaction of sorted-subset datasets indicated incomplete sequencing despite the large sequencing depth. Only blood was sampled, and tissue TCR repertoires likely differ from those in blood. The genetic and exposure-history diversity represented was limited by the small number of donors. Higher generation probabilities were observed for clonotypes shared by all four sorted-subset donors than for non-shared clonotypes. Estimated clonotype richness was generally larger for naive than for memory subsets. Pairwise subsampling led to the expectation that sequencing depth would affect the degree of clonotype sharing among donors. Approximately 5% of naive CD4, 3% to 3.5% of naive CD8, approximately 2.2% of memory CD4, and about 0.4% of memory CD8 clonotypes were shared across four donors.

Input material: memory CD4+ T cells from PBMCs. Interpreted using the paper, the cell subset or site label stands for: CD45RA-negative fraction. The V and J segments used are TRBV5-6 and TRBJ1-1, with no reliable assignment of the D segment. The sequence came from a man younger than 35 in good health. Some clones in this sample may be carry-over from other donors' samples. The CDR3 protein: CASSLYKGWGTEAFF. The nucleotides read TGTGCCAGCAGCTTGTATAAGGGTTGGGGTACTGAAGCTTTCTTT.